The 6 T cell receptor beta chains reported below all come from one sample, sequenced in a study of CD8 T cells in ankylosing spondylitis. One entry per CDR3 protein results from TCRdb running MiXCR on the 5' RACE reads. The sample contains 85,000 to 100,000 distinct CDR3 sequences, 8% to 10% of which appear only once. Sequenced sample: blood, either unsorted or a sorted T cell fraction (not recorded which). These receptors were collected from a male donor with ankylosing spondylitis or in good health (not recorded which).

This clonotype has at least ten counts. This chain uses TRBV3-1 with TRBJ1-6; D remains unclear. CDR3 length: 13 amino acids. Germline V gene data show CDR1 as LGHDT and CDR2 as YNNKEL (reference sequence). Trimming took 1 base from V and 9 from J, leaving 7 bases between them. The CDR3 sequence: CASSQAMSSPLHF. The CDR3 nucleotides are TGTGCCAGCAGCCAAGCTATGTCTTCACCCCTCCACTTT.

The gene calls are TRBV7-2 and TRBJ2-4, with D unresolved. With 1 base removed from V and 8 bases from J, the gap between germline ends came to 12 bases. Germline assignment: CDR1 SGHTA and CDR2 FQGNSA. The CDR3 has 14 amino acids. CDR3 sequence reads: CASSLGTATDIQYF. The CDR3 DNA follows: TGTGCCAGCAGCTTAGGTACAGCCACGGACATTCAGTACTTC. Supplemented by reference TRBV7-2 and TRBJ2-4, the full variable domain reads GAGVSQSPSNKVTEKGKDVELRCDPISGHTALYWYRQSLGQGLEFLIYFQGNSAPDKSGLPSDRFSAERTGGSVSTLTIQRTQQEDSAVYLCASSLGTATDIQYFGAGTRLSVL.

The chain has TRBV6-6 and TRBJ1-6; 7 nucleotides align to TRBD1. The CDR3 runs 14 residues. J gave up 10 bases and V 4 bases, and 7 bases lay outside the gene matches. Germline lookup yields CDR1 MNHNY and CDR2 SVGAGI (reference sequence). This CDR3 reads CASSLNRGESPLHF. In DNA, the CDR3 is TGTGCCAGCAGTTTAAACAGGGGAGAATCACCCCTCCACTTT.

J is TRBJ2-7 and V is TRBV2; the D gene is possibly TRBD1 (5 bases). The CDR3 covers 12 residues. Trimming removed 6 bases from V and 6 bases from J, with 12 bases in between. Germline V gene lookup returns CDR1 SNHLY and CDR2 FYNNEI. This chain's CDR3 is CASRPRGSEQYF. The CDR3 nucleotides are TGTGCCAGCAGGCCTAGGGGTTCCGAGCAGTACTTC.

This clonotype appeared many times. The J gene is TRBJ1-3, the V gene TRBV12-3 or TRBV12-4; D unclear. Trimming took off 7 bases at V and 4 bases at J, with 8 bases between the two ends. The CDR3 has 12 amino acids. In DNA form, the CDR3 reads TGTGCCAGCACTCCCGCCGGAAACACCATATATTTT. As protein: CASTPAGNTIYF.

This clonotype was seen ten or more times. The CDR3 coding sequence is TGCAGTGCTTCGGACAGGATCCTGTACCAAGAGACCCAGTACTTC. Translating it yields CSASDRILYQETQYF. This chain connects TRBV20-1 to TRBJ2-5; 7 bases align to TRBD1. CDR1 is DFQATT and CDR2 is SNEGSKA in the germline V gene (reference sequence). This CDR3 has 15 amino acids. V dropped 5 bases and J dropped 0; count of bases not matched to a gene: 9.